The 17 T cell receptor beta chains listed next were all sequenced from one sample in a study of blood T cells in healthy people across ages. A J-beta primer mix and a sample-barcoded 5' primer were used in a second PCR of roughly 6 to 12 cycles. One entry per CDR3 protein, called by TCRdb with MiXCR from the 5' RACE reads. The table includes some 1.8 million distinct CDR3 sequences, around 42% detected once. Sequencing input: blood. The receptors come from a human donor in good health.

This sequence joins TRBV29-1 and TRBJ2-1, with 11 bases aligning to TRBD1. The CDR3 runs to 14 residues. Germline-derived CDR1 and CDR2 are SQVTM and ANQGSEA. V lost 6 bases to trimming and J lost 2 bases; unmatched junction nucleotides: 3. In nucleotides, the CDR3 is TGCAGCGTGCGGGGACAGGGGGCCTACAATGAGCAGTTCTTC. Translating it yields CSVRGQGAYNEQFF.

Only one count was recorded for this clonotype. The chain employs TRBV5-1 and TRBJ2-3, with D maybe TRBD1 (6 bases). V was clipped by 1 base and J by 3 bases, with 9 bases between them. The V gene's germline CDR1 is SGHRS and CDR2 YFSETQ. This CDR3 contains 14 residues. As DNA, the CDR3 is TGCGCCAGCAGCTTGTGGCAGGGGACAGATACGCAGTATTTT. This translates into CASSLWQGTDTQYF.

The chain couples TRBV7-8 to TRBJ2-5, with D possibly TRBD2 on 5 matching bases. The V gene lost 5 bases and the J gene lost 0 bases, with 13 bases spanning the gap. Germline V gives CDR1 SGHVS, CDR2 FQNEAQ. The CDR3 has 15 amino acids. The CDR3 sequence is CASSPEWEYQETQYF. In nucleotides, the CDR3 is TGTGCCAGCAGCCCAGAATGGGAGTACCAAGAGACCCAGTACTTC.

The chain carries TRBV7-9 and TRBJ2-3; D may be TRBD1 or TRBD2 (5 bases each). This CDR3 region has 15 residues. V gave up 9 bases and J gave up 2 bases, with 18 bases separating them. Germline V gives CDR1 SEHNR, CDR2 FQNEAQ (reference sequence). This CDR3 is CASSPGFGATDTQYF. As DNA, the CDR3 is TGTGCCAGTTCGCCGGGATTCGGGGCCACAGATACGCAGTATTTT.

A few counts support this clonotype. The rearrangement joins TRBV9 to TRBJ1-2; no clear D gene. The CDR3 consists of 15 residues. Trimming cost V 2 bases and J 5 bases, with 16 bases left between them. Per germline, CDR1 SGDLS and CDR2 YYNGEE. CDR3 protein: CASSVGVGTEYGYTF. In DNA form, the CDR3 reads TGTGCCAGCAGCGTGGGCGTCGGCACAGAGTATGGCTACACCTTC.

For this clonotype: A much larger clone lies one base from this, so it may be a read error. The rearrangement uses TRBV6-6 and TRBJ1-1, with D uncertain. The V end lost 8 bases, the J end lost 1 base, and 14 bases lay between the germline ends. The CDR3 has 14 residues. Germline CDR1 reads MNHNY; CDR2 reads SVGAGI (reference sequence). The CDR3 DNA reads TGTGCCAGCGACCGTTTTTGGGGGAACACTGAAGCTTTCTTT. Translation: CASDRFWGNTEAFF.

The V gene is TRBV20-1, the J gene TRBJ1-1; 8 bases match TRBD1. In germline, CDR1 is DFQATT, CDR2 SNEGSKA (reference sequence). Germline trimming cut 2 bases from V and 3 bases from J; bases unmatched to any gene: 2. The CDR3 extends over 13 amino acids. The CDR3 region is CSARPQGDTEAFF. CDR3 coding DNA: TGCAGTGCTAGACCACAGGGGGACACTGAAGCTTTCTTT.

This sequence joins TRBV10-3 and TRBJ2-2; no definite D call. The germline V gene encodes CDR1 ENHRY and CDR2 SYGVKD. The ends were cut back, 0 bases at V and 1 base at J, with 9 bases in the middle. The CDR3 consists of 16 residues. The DNA of the CDR3 is TGTGCCATCAGTGAGTCGAGTACCGAGAACACCGGGGAGCTGTTTTTT. Protein product: CAISESSTENTGELFF.

This clonotype has a count of ten or more. The genes are TRBV24-1 and TRBJ2-1; a possible D gene is TRBD2 (6 bases). The V gene's germline CDR1 is KGHDR and CDR2 SFDVKD. This CDR3 region has 15 residues. The V gene lost 4 bases and the J gene lost 4 bases, with 13 bases spanning the gap. This chain's CDR3 is CATSDIVGTYNEQFF. CDR3 DNA sequence: TGTGCCACCAGTGACATTGTTGGGACTTACAATGAGCAGTTCTTC.

This CDR3 reads CASERGGETQYF. The CDR3 coding sequence is TGTGCCAGCGAGCGGGGGGGAGAGACCCAGTACTTC. This chain connects TRBV5-5 to TRBJ2-5; TRBD2 matches at 10 bases. Germline V CDR1 and CDR2: SGHKS, YYEKEE (reference sequence). The junction had 1 base not matched to a gene; V was cut back by 7 bases and J by 4 bases. The CDR3 is 12 amino acids. Full variable domain (remainder filled in from reference TRBV5-5 and TRBJ2-5): DAGVTQSPTHLIKTRGQQVTLRCSPISGHKSVSWYQQVLGQGPQFIFQYYEKEERGRGNFPDRFSARQFPNYSSELNVNALLLGDSALYLCASERGGETQYFGPGTRLLVL.

With regard to this clonotype: Relative to the germline gene, one junction end is altered; a read error may explain this. V usage is TRBV4-2 and J usage is TRBJ2-3; D remains unclear. CDR3 length: 15 residues. Germline CDR1 reads LGHNA; CDR2 reads YNFKEQ. As DNA, the CDR3 is TGTGCCGGCAGCCAAGTTGTTAGTAGCACAGATACGCAGTATTTT. Its translation: CAGSQVVSSTDTQYF.

This rearrangement joins TRBV3-1 to TRBJ2-5; D perhaps matches TRBD2 (6 bases). The CDR3 consists of 15 residues. V lost 0 bases to trimming and J lost 2 bases, with 10 bases between them. The germline gives CDR1 LGHDT, CDR2 YNNKEL (reference sequence). CDR3 amino acids: CASSQEGRLQETQYF. Written as DNA, the CDR3 is TGTGCCAGCAGCCAAGAAGGGAGGCTACAAGAGACCCAGTACTTC.

This chain joins TRBV20-1 and TRBJ2-3; 9 bases agree with TRBD1. The CDR3 contains 16 residues. Trimming cost V 5 bases and J 2 bases; bases outside gene matches: 11. The V gene's germline CDR1 is DFQATT and CDR2 SNEGSKA (reference sequence). CDR3 amino acids: CSAYDRDREHTDTQYF. The CDR3 bases are TGCAGTGCTTACGACCGGGACAGGGAACACACAGATACGCAGTATTTT.

The chain employs TRBV6-1 and TRBJ2-1, with a possible D match to TRBD1 (5 bases). Germline CDR1 is MNHNS and CDR2 is SASEGT. This CDR3 has 18 residues. Deletions cut 6 bases from V and 4 bases from J, with 25 bases between. The CDR3 loop is CASSERPPQVTPYNEQFF. In DNA form, the CDR3 reads TGTGCCAGCAGCGAAAGACCACCACAGGTGACCCCTTACAATGAGCAGTTCTTC.

This clonotype has just a few counts. The chain's CDR3 is CASSLGLAGSSGANVLTF. The DNA for the CDR3 is TGCGCCAGCAGCTTGGGATTGGCAGGCTCCTCTGGGGCCAACGTCCTGACTTTC. This rearrangement joins TRBV5-1 to TRBJ2-6; no firm D call. There are 18 residues in the CDR3. Trimming took 0 bases from V and 0 from J, leaving 13 bases between them. Germline V gene sequence: CDR1 SGHRS, CDR2 YFSETQ.

V usage is TRBV20-1 and J usage is TRBJ2-7; 8 bases are shared with TRBD1. This CDR3 comprises 13 residues. CDR1 and CDR2 from the germline V gene are DFQATT and SNEGSKA (reference sequence). The V gene end was trimmed by 5 bases and the J gene end by 2 bases; junction bases not matched to a gene: 5. The CDR3: CSAVRQGTYEQYF. CDR3 nucleotides: TGCAGTGCTGTGAGACAGGGGACCTACGAGCAGTACTTC.

The chain joins TRBV20-1 to TRBJ2-4; D call uncertain. V lost 6 bases to trimming and J lost 13 bases, with 22 bases between them. This CDR3 spans 13 amino acids. Per germline, CDR1 DFQATT and CDR2 SNEGSKA (reference sequence). CDR3 in amino acids: CSAIVGLQKSQYF. The CDR3 bases are TGCAGTGCGATAGTCGGGCTTCAGAAGTCCCAGTACTTC.